This T cell receptor (beta chain) originates from a study of neurological immune-mediated disorders (dated by TCRdb to the late 2010s). As for the study more broadly: Among the approximately 34 multiple sclerosis patients, some 31 had relapsing-remitting MS and 3 had secondary progressive MS. The cohort comprised about 71 subjects: 14 HAM/TSP patients, 35 or so multiple sclerosis patients and around 20 healthy controls. Peripheral blood TCR-beta repertoires from patients with HTLV-I-associated myelopathy (HAM/TSP), patients with multiple sclerosis, and healthy controls were compared in the study using UMI-based sequencing. Alongside PBMC samples, the set of about 100 TCR-beta libraries contained longitudinal samples, technical triplicates, and paired CD4+ and CD8+ T-cell subsets that had been sorted.

Results the study describes overall, beyond this receptor: Repertoires from 18 of 34 MS patients were grouped by phylogenetic analysis into a cluster of related CDR3 sequences, suggesting a possible repertoire-level signature. TCR clonal expansion was highest in HAM/TSP patients and lowest in MS patients, with MS patients falling below even healthy controls. No identical CDR3 amino acid sequences were shared among expanded clones across subjects, suggesting private TCR-beta repertoires in all groups. The MS cluster showed no association with clinical or MRI features, and the authors stated that larger cohorts are needed.

V and J are trimmed by 0 bases and 0 bases, and the gene matches miss 10 bases of the junction. The CDR3 starts with the cysteine, ends with the phenylalanine, and has 19 residues. The sequence is cut down to CDR3 DNA, 57 bases in frame from base 1. From the germline V gene, CDR1 is MGHRA and CDR2 is YSYEKL. cDNA was synthesized by template-switch 5'RACE using a primer with a 10-nucleotide random unique molecular identifier that tagged each TCR transcript. Every sequencing run covered 15-18 subjects and yielded more than 200 million TCR-beta sequences. The RNeasy kit was used to extract total RNA. TCR-beta VDJ regions were amplified with primers for the TCR constant region and the 5'RACE anchor, using the KAPA Real-time Library Amplification kit. A first PCR added sample indexes and Illumina adaptors, after which a second PCR increased the library yield. After purification with Ampure beads, the TCR product of roughly 650 bp was size-selected on a 2% E-gel SizeSelection system. Before pooling, libraries had their quality checked on a Bioanalyzer, their concentration measured with Qubit, and their quantity determined with the Kapa Library Quantification kit. An Illumina HiSeq 2500 sequenced the libraries paired-end 2 x 150 bp. To increase sequence diversity, roughly 25-31% phiX was spiked into each library pool. The source study handled its data this way. Quality-filtered reads were processed with the UMI-based MiGEC pipeline, and over 80% of raw TCR sequences were removed by the MiGEC pipeline during error correction. VDJ genes were aligned to IMGT germline references, and clonotypes were defined by unique CDR3 amino acid sequence plus V-J genes. Clonal expansion, Shannon diversity and CDR3 relatedness were evaluated with VDJtools (CalcPairwiseDistances, ClusterSamples), while phylogenetic trees were built in CLCbio workbench. A clone was classed as expanded if it had 8 or more unique UMIs, a cutoff based on coefficient-of-variation modelling across technical triplicates. TCRdb handled the public reads itself, with Q25 trimming in fastp and clone calling in MiXCR, and kept productive beta chains. One record per CDR3 amino acid sequence lists the most common genes and DNA. TCRdb's processing, not the authors', yielded these V and J calls. The sample yields around 62,000 distinct CDR3 sequences; around 4% were counted once. The top ten clonotypes cover around 2.7% of the sample.

In its sample, this clonotype was seen many times. Its binding antigen is unknown. No base-level quality is on record; no much larger clone is a single base apart. For unsorted PBMC libraries, 2 million PBMCs were used after storage in RNAlater at -80 degrees C until RNA extraction. The multiple sclerosis patients were enrolled in a US clinical protocol that used magnetic resonance imaging to evaluate disease progression. Peripheral blood was subjected to Ficoll-Hypaque density gradient centrifugation to isolate PBMCs, which were then cryopreserved in liquid nitrogen. Sequenced material: PBMCs. This receptor was identified in a man over 45 with multiple sclerosis. Recombination linked TRBV4-1 to TRBJ2-3, with 9 bases aligning to TRBD2. The CDR3 protein sequence reads: CASSQERVSGGLSTDTQYF. The DNA sequence reads TGCGCCAGCAGCCAAGAAAGGGTTAGCGGGGGCCTTAGCACAGATACGCAGTATTTT.